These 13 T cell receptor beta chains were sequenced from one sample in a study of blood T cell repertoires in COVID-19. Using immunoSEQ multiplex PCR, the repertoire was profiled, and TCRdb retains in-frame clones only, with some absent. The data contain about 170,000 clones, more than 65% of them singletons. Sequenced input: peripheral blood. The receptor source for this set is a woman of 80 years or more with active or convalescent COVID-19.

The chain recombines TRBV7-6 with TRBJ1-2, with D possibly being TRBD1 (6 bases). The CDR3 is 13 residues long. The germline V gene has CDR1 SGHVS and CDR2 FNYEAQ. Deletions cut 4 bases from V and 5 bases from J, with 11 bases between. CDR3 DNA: TGTGCCAGCAGCTCCAGGGGCGGGTATGGCTACACCTTC. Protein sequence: CASSSRGGYGYTF.

The CDR3 bases are TGCGCCAGCAGTCCAGTAGCGGGCCTCTCCTACGAGCAGTACTTC. Its protein is CASSPVAGLSYEQYF. The rearrangement links TRBV5-1 to TRBJ2-7, with 7 bases fitting TRBD2. CDR3 size: 15 residues. V was clipped by 5 bases and J by 0 bases; unmatched bases: 8. Looked up from germline, CDR1 is SGHRS and CDR2 is YFSETQ.

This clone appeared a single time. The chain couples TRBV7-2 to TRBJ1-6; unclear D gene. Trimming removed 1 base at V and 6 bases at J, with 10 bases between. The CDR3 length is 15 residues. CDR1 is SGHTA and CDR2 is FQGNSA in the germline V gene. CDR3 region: CASSLEVTFNSPLHF. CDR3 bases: TGTGCCAGCAGCTTAGAAGTGACTTTTAATTCACCCCTCCACTTT.

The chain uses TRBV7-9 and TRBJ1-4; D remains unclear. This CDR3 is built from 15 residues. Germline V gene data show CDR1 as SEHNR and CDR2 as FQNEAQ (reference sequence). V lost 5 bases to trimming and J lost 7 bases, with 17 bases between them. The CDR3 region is CASSPISMGSEKLFF. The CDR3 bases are TGTGCCAGCAGCCCAATTTCAATGGGCAGTGAAAAACTGTTTTTT.

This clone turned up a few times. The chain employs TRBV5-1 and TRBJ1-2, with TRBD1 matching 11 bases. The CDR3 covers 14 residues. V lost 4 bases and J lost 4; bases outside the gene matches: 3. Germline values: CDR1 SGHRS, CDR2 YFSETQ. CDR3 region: CASSTGTGGYGYTF. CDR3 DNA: TGCGCCAGCAGCACTGGGACAGGGGGCTATGGCTACACCTTC.

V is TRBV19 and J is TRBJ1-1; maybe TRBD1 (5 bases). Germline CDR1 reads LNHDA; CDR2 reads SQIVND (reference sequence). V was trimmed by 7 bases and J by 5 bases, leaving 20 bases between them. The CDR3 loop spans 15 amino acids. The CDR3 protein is CASTPGQGGGTEAFF. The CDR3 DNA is TGTGCCAGTACCCCCGGCCAGGGAGGAGGAACTGAAGCTTTCTTT.

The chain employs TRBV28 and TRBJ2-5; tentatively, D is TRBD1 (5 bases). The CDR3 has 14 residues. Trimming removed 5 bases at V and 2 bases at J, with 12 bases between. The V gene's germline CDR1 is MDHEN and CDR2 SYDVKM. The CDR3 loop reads CASSLPGLQETQYF. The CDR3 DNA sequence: TGTGCCAGCAGTCTTCCAGGGTTACAAGAGACCCAGTACTTC.

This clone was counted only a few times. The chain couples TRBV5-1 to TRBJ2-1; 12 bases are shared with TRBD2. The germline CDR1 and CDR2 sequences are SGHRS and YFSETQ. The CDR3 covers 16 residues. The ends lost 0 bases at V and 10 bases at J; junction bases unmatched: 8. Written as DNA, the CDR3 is TGCGCCAGCAGCTTGGGACTAGCGGGAGCTTTTGACGAGCAGTTCTTC. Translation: CASSLGLAGAFDEQFF.

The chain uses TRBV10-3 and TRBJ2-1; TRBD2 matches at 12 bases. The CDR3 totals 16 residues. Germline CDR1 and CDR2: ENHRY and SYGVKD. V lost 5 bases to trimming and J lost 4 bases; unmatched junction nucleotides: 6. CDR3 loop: CAISPTSGRHYNEQFF. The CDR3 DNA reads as TGTGCCATCAGTCCGACTAGCGGGAGACATTACAATGAGCAGTTCTTC.

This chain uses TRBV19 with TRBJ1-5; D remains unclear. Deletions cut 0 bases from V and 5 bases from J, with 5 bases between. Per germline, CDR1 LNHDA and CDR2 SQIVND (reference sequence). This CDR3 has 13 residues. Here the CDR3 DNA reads TGTGCCAGTAGTATAGATTCGTATCAGCCCCAGCATTTT. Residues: CASSIDSYQPQHF. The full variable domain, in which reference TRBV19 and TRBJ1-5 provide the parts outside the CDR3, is DGGITQSPKYLFRKEGQNVTLSCEQNLNHDAMYWYRQDPGQGLRLIYYSQIVNDFQKGDIAEGYSVSREKKESFPLTVTSAQKNPTAFYLCASSIDSYQPQHFGDGTRLSIL.

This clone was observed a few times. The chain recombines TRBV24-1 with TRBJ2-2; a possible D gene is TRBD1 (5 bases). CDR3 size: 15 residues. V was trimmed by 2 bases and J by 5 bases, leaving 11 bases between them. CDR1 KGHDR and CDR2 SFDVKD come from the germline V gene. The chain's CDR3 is CATSDWAGRTGELFF. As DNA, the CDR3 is TGTGCCACCAGTGATTGGGCAGGGCGGACCGGGGAGCTGTTTTTT.

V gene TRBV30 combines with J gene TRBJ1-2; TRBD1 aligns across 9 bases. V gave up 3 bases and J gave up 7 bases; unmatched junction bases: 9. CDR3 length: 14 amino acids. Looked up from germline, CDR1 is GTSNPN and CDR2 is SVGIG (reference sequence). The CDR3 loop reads CAWRHPGQGRGYTF. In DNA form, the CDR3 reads TGTGCCTGGAGGCATCCGGGACAGGGTCGTGGCTACACCTTC.

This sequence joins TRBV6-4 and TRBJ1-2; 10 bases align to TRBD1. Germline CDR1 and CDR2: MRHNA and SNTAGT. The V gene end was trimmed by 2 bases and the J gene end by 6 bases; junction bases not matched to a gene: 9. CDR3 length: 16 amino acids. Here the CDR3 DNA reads TGTGCCAGCAGTGACATTCCGGGGACAGGGGACCATGGCTACACCTTC. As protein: CASSDIPGTGDHGYTF.